Only one count was recorded for the clone carrying this T cell receptor beta chain. Original data processing: Using reference gene primer amplification, nucleated cell counts were estimated. Data came from immunoSEQ multiplex PCR; TCRdb stores just in-frame clones and leaves some out. Clone size and the V and J calls come from that table; the DNA yielded D and trimming. The data contain about 130,000 clones, roughly 79% of them singletons. Germline CDR1 SGHAT, CDR2 FQNNGV. The CDR3 loop spans 14 amino acids. The V gene lost 5 bases and the J gene lost 2 bases, with 11 bases spanning the gap. The record originates from a study of blood T cell repertoires in COVID-19. Overall study: The United States, Italy and Spain were the sources of the acute and convalescent COVID-19 samples. T cells, B-cell-depleted T cells, or PBMCs supplied cDNA or gDNA.

The sequencing sample was made of peripheral blood. The sequence derives from a human donor in a cohort sampled during active COVID-19. The chain has TRBV11-2 and TRBJ2-3; tentatively, D is TRBD1 (6 bases). The DNA for the CDR3 is TGTGCCAGCAGCCAAAACAGGGCCACAGATACGCAGTATTTT. Translation gives CASSQNRATDTQYF.